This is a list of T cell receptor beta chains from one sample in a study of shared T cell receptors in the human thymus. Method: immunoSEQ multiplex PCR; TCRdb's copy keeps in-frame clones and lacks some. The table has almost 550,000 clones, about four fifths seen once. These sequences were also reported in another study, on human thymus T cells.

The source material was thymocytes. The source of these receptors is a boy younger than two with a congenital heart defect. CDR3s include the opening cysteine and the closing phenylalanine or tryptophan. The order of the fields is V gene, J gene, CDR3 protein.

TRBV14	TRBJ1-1	CASSQGAPNTEAFF
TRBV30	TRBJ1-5	CAWSVRTRRRGGMNQPQHF
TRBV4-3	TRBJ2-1	CASSHHRKSSYNEQFF
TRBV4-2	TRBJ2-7	CASSQEPLATRYEQYF
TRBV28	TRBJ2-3	CASSQKDWTGGYTDTQYF
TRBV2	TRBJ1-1	CASSGVVRVSSLNTEAFF
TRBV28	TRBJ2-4	CASSLFVREGAQNIQYF
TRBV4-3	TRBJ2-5	CASSQGLAGGAEETQYF
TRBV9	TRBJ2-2	CASSVGGQICGELFF
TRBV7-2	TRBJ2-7	CASSYNYEQYF
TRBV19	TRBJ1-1	CASSSTTRDTEAFF
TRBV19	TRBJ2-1	CASSIGAGSSYNEQFF
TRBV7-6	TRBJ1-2	CASSLADPGFGYTF
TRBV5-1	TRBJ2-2	CASSLRTEGRANTGELFF
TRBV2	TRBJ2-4	CASSDARGREGTKNIQYF
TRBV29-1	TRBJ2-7	CSHTRGSEQYF
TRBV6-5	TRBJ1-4	CASRMSGGNEKLFF
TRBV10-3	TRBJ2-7	CAIRKREGLYEQYF
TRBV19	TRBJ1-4	CASSERTDGYEKLFF
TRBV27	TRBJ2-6	CASSLTSGGSGANVLTF
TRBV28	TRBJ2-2	CASTGTGATGELFF
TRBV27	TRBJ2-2	CASSLQGYGELFF
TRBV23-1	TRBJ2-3	CASSLPNPQAGGLRDTQYF
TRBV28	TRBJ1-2	CASSLGPLREANYGYTF
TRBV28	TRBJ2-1	CASSYRPGQEFNEQFF
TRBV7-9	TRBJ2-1	CASSLGLAGGPLYNEQFF
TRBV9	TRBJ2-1	CASSAPGTSLNEQFF
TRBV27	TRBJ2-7	CASSLSPGYEQYF
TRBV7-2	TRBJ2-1	CASYGDRGGGWHNEQFF
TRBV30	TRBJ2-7	CAWNARGRYEQYF
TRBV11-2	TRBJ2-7	CASSLNCSGRILAYEQYF
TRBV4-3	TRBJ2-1	CASSQTLGQRYNEQFF
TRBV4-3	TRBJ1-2	CASSRYIPTGIKPGYTF
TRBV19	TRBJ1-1	CASNLPGQGNTEAFF
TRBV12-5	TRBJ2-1	CASGLNPRGSNEQFF
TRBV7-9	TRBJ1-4	CASSIPGQGRYEKLFF
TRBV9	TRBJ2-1	CASSVASTSGYNEQFF
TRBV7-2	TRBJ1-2	CASSFKTGNYGYTF
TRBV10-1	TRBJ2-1	CASSEIAGGGEQFF
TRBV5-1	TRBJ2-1	CASSLSPTSGSPSYNEQFF
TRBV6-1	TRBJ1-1	CASSEPQTFMNTEAFF
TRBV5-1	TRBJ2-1	CASSHPSGTRSNEQFF
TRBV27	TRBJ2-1	CASSLELRTSHEQFF
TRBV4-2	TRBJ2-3	CASSQEPTGTSGNMSRDTQYF
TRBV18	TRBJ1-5	CASSPSGHDSNQPQHF
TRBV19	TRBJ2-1	CASSNSGAYNEQFF
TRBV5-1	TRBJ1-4	CASSLGGKKAPLGEREKLFF
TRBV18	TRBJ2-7	CASSPPVDSGSSHEQYF
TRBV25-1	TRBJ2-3	CASTSTSAITDTQYF
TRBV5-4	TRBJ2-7	CASSLTSGKSKRTYEQYF
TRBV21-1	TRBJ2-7	CASSKGSRDLLYEQYF
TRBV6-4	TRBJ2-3	CASSFTGGGTDTQYF
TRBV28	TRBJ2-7	CASRGTSGDYEQYF
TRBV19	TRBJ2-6	CASSMRTGTSGANVLTF
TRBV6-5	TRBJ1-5	CASSPGTVGQPQHF
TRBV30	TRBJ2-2	CAWSDPPTRELFF
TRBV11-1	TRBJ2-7	CASSLGGSYPYEQYF
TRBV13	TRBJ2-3	CASSLGWREGDTQYF
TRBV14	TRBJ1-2	CASSQGAEGGYGYTF
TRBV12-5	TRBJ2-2	CASGLRLAASNANTGELFF